Below, 2 T cell receptor beta chains from the same sample are listed, as sequenced in a study of blood T cell repertoires in COVID-19. TCRdb's copy holds only in-frame clones and misses some; the assay was immunoSEQ multiplex PCR. The table shows some 230,000 clones, with approximately 83% occurring only once. The source material was peripheral blood. The source is a woman aged 45-65 years with acute or convalescent COVID-19.

The J gene is TRBJ2-5, the V gene TRBV2, with 11 bases lining up with TRBD2. This CDR3 is built from 19 residues. The junction had 16 bases not matched to a gene; V was cut back by 2 bases and J by 5 bases. Germline lookup yields CDR1 SNHLY and CDR2 FYNNEI. The CDR3 region has the DNA TGTGCCAGCAGTGAACCCCTCCAGCGACTAGCGGGGTTGGGGGAGACCCAGTACTTC. Protein product: CASSEPLQRLAGLGETQYF.

The chain carries TRBV29-1 and TRBJ1-1, with TRBD1 matching 10 bases. J gave up 11 bases and V 7 bases, and 10 bases lay outside the gene matches. CDR1 and CDR2 (germline): SQVTM, ANQGSEA. CDR3 length: 12 amino acids. DNA for the CDR3: TGCAGCGCCTCCGGGACAGGGGCTCGGGCTTTCTTT. Residues: CSASGTGARAFF.